A selection of T cell receptor beta chains follows, all from one sample in a study of blood T cell repertoires in COVID-19. Sequencing used immunoSEQ multiplex PCR; TCRdb keeps in-frame clones, though not all of them. The data show approximately 210,000 clones, approximately 83% seen once. The source material was peripheral blood. Receptor source: a woman between 40 and 55 years old with active or convalescent COVID-19. Both conserved end residues are part of each CDR3. The order of the fields is J gene, D gene, clone size, V gene, CDR3 DNA, CDR3 protein. A D gene is named only where the DNA matches it firmly. Some rows have no size entry. The others give once, few or many, or a class for an expanded clone.

j_call: TRBJ2-1
d_call: TRBD2
clone_size: few
v_call: TRBV24-1
cdr3_nt: TGTGCCACCAGTGATACACTAGCGGGGGACCCCAATGAGCAGTTCTTC
cdr3_aa: CATSDTLAGDPNEQFF

j_call: TRBJ2-1
d_call: NA
clone_size: NA
v_call: TRBV9
cdr3_nt: TGTGCCAGCAGCGTAGGCGGGGTAAGCTCCTACAATGAGCAGTTCTTC
cdr3_aa: CASSVGGVSSYNEQFF

j_call: TRBJ1-1
d_call: TRBD1
clone_size: NA
v_call: TRBV28
cdr3_nt: TGTGCCAGCAGTTTACCAGGGGGCGGGGGAGCTTTCTTT
cdr3_aa: CASSLPGGGGAFF

j_call: TRBJ2-3
d_call: NA
clone_size: NA
v_call: TRBV7-2
cdr3_nt: TGTGCCAGCCCTCGCTCCGGGCCCGAGGGCCCAGATACGCAGTATTTT
cdr3_aa: CASPRSGPEGPDTQYF

j_call: TRBJ2-7
d_call: TRBD1
clone_size: once
v_call: TRBV5-1
cdr3_nt: TGCGCCAGCAAGCCGAGGACAGGGGGAGGCGAGCAGTACTTC
cdr3_aa: CASKPRTGGGEQYF

j_call: TRBJ2-3
d_call: TRBD1
clone_size: NA
v_call: TRBV11-3
cdr3_nt: TGTGCCAGCAGCTTGGACTTCGGGACAGCTCTCACAGATACGCAGTATTTT
cdr3_aa: CASSLDFGTALTDTQYF

j_call: TRBJ2-5
d_call: NA
clone_size: NA
v_call: TRBV6-2/TRBV6-3
cdr3_nt: TGTGCCAGCGGCCGAGGAGAGACCCAGTACTTC
cdr3_aa: CASGRGETQYF

j_call: TRBJ1-1
d_call: NA
clone_size: NA
v_call: TRBV19
cdr3_nt: TGTGCCAGTAGTATAAGTTTTGGGGGGTCTGAAGCTTTCTTT
cdr3_aa: CASSISFGGSEAFF

j_call: TRBJ1-6
d_call: NA
clone_size: NA
v_call: TRBV5-6
cdr3_nt: TGTGCCAGCAGCCCGCTGACAATCCCAGCCAGGGATTCACCCCTCCACTTT
cdr3_aa: CASSPLTIPARDSPLHF

j_call: TRBJ1-5
d_call: NA
clone_size: NA
v_call: TRBV19
cdr3_nt: TGTGCCAGTGCTACGTTAGGCAATCAGCCCCAGCATTTT
cdr3_aa: CASATLGNQPQHF

j_call: TRBJ1-4
d_call: TRBD1
clone_size: NA
v_call: TRBV5-5
cdr3_nt: TGTGCCAGCAGCTTGGAAGGGACAGGGGGCGCGGGTGAAAAACTGTTTTTT
cdr3_aa: CASSLEGTGGAGEKLFF

j_call: TRBJ1-2
d_call: TRBD1
clone_size: NA
v_call: TRBV27
cdr3_nt: TGTGCCAGCAGTTTATCCCGGGACAGGGTTAACGATGGCTACACCTTC
cdr3_aa: CASSLSRDRVNDGYTF

j_call: TRBJ2-1
d_call: TRBD1
clone_size: NA
v_call: TRBV30
cdr3_nt: TGTGCCTGGAGCGGACAGGTAATATCCGATGAGCAGTTCTTC
cdr3_aa: CAWSGQVISDEQFF

j_call: TRBJ2-7
d_call: NA
clone_size: NA
v_call: TRBV2
cdr3_nt: TGTGCCAGCAGAGACATGCCCAGCACCTACGAGCAGTACTTC
cdr3_aa: CASRDMPSTYEQYF

j_call: TRBJ1-1
d_call: NA
clone_size: few
v_call: TRBV27
cdr3_nt: TGTGCCAGCAGTTTACCGGGACAGAACACTGAAGCTTTCTTT
cdr3_aa: CASSLPGQNTEAFF

j_call: TRBJ2-1
d_call: TRBD2
clone_size: NA
v_call: TRBV24-1
cdr3_nt: TGTGCCACCAGTGATTCAGGGACTAGCGGGGGGCTACCGCTTAACTACAATGAGCAGTTCTTC
cdr3_aa: CATSDSGTSGGLPLNYNEQFF

j_call: TRBJ1-2
d_call: NA
clone_size: NA
v_call: TRBV29-1
cdr3_nt: TGCAGCGTTGAGCGGTCAACTAACTATGGCTACACCTTC
cdr3_aa: CSVERSTNYGYTF

j_call: TRBJ1-6
d_call: NA
clone_size: NA
v_call: TRBV10-3
cdr3_nt: TGTGCCATCAGCCGAGGTGGTGGGGGAGGGGATAATTCACCCCTCCACTTT
cdr3_aa: CAISRGGGGGDNSPLHF

j_call: TRBJ1-4
d_call: NA
clone_size: NA
v_call: TRBV7-9
cdr3_nt: TGTGCCAGCAGCTTACCCCAACTAGGGACGAAGGGGAGGAATGAAAAACTGTTTTTT
cdr3_aa: CASSLPQLGTKGRNEKLFF

j_call: TRBJ1-2
d_call: NA
clone_size: once
v_call: TRBV6-7
cdr3_nt: TGTGCCAGCAGCCCAAGACCCATACAGGGCTTCTATGGCTACACCTTC
cdr3_aa: CASSPRPIQGFYGYTF

j_call: TRBJ1-1
d_call: NA
clone_size: NA
v_call: TRBV18
cdr3_nt: TGTGCCAGCTCGTTGACAGAGAACACTGAAGCTTTCTTT
cdr3_aa: CASSLTENTEAFF

j_call: TRBJ2-7
d_call: TRBD1
clone_size: once
v_call: TRBV6-5
cdr3_nt: TGTGCCAGCAGTTACCAAGGACAGGGGGAAAGCGACGAGCAGTACTTC
cdr3_aa: CASSYQGQGESDEQYF

j_call: TRBJ2-5
d_call: NA
clone_size: once
v_call: TRBV7-3
cdr3_nt: TGTGCCAGCAGCCCGACCCTTTCCGGGGAGACCCAGTACTTC
cdr3_aa: CASSPTLSGETQYF

j_call: TRBJ1-4
d_call: TRBD1
clone_size: NA
v_call: TRBV6-2/TRBV6-3
cdr3_nt: TGTGCCAGCAGTTACAATCTCGGACAGGGGAGTTACGCAACTAATGAAAAACTGTTTTTT
cdr3_aa: CASSYNLGQGSYATNEKLFF

j_call: TRBJ2-3
d_call: NA
clone_size: once
v_call: TRBV19
cdr3_nt: TGTGCCAGTAGTATGCGGGCAACAAGCACAGATACGCAGTATTTT
cdr3_aa: CASSMRATSTDTQYF

j_call: TRBJ1-6
d_call: NA
clone_size: NA
v_call: TRBV3-1/TRBV3-2
cdr3_nt: TGTGCCAGCAGCCGCTCGGAGGAAGGGGGTTCACCCCTCCACTTT
cdr3_aa: CASSRSEEGGSPLHF

j_call: TRBJ2-1
d_call: TRBD1
clone_size: NA
v_call: TRBV5-1
cdr3_nt: TGCGCCAGCAGCTTGCGGGTTGGACAGGGGGCCAATGAGCAGTTCTTC
cdr3_aa: CASSLRVGQGANEQFF

j_call: TRBJ1-1
d_call: TRBD1
clone_size: NA
v_call: TRBV28
cdr3_nt: TGTGCCAGCAACCCCATGGGAAAGGGGGCGAAGAACACTGAAGCTTTCTTT
cdr3_aa: CASNPMGKGAKNTEAFF

j_call: TRBJ1-4
d_call: TRBD1
clone_size: NA
v_call: TRBV6-1
cdr3_nt: TGTGCCAGCAGTGATCCAGGGGGGTATTGGGAAAAACTGTTTTTT
cdr3_aa: CASSDPGGYWEKLFF

j_call: TRBJ2-5
d_call: TRBD1
clone_size: NA
v_call: TRBV7-2
cdr3_nt: TGTGCCAGCAGAGCCGCAGGGGGTAGTGAGACCCAGTACTTC
cdr3_aa: CASRAAGGSETQYF

j_call: TRBJ1-2
d_call: TRBD1
clone_size: NA
v_call: TRBV12-5
cdr3_nt: TGTGCTAGTGGTTTGGTACTCGGACAGGGAAACTATGGCTACACCTTC
cdr3_aa: CASGLVLGQGNYGYTF

j_call: TRBJ2-7
d_call: TRBD1
clone_size: NA
v_call: TRBV5-1
cdr3_nt: TGCGCCAGCAGCTTGCGGGCCGGGACAGGGGGACGGGGCGAGCAGTACTTC
cdr3_aa: CASSLRAGTGGRGEQYF

j_call: TRBJ1-5
d_call: NA
clone_size: few
v_call: TRBV7-3
cdr3_nt: TGTGCCAGCAGCTTATCCCCGAATCAGCCCCAGCATTTT
cdr3_aa: CASSLSPNQPQHF

j_call: TRBJ1-5
d_call: NA
clone_size: NA
v_call: TRBV19
cdr3_nt: TGTGCCAGTAGTATCCTTCCTCCCAATCAGCCCCAGCATTTT
cdr3_aa: CASSILPPNQPQHF

j_call: TRBJ1-1
d_call: NA
clone_size: NA
v_call: TRBV6-1
cdr3_nt: TGTGCCAGCAGTGAATCTGGAGGGTTTGAAGCTTTCTTT
cdr3_aa: CASSESGGFEAFF

j_call: TRBJ2-7
d_call: NA
clone_size: NA
v_call: TRBV20-1
cdr3_nt: TGCAGTGCACGGTACGCCTACGAGCAGTACTTC
cdr3_aa: CSARYAYEQYF

j_call: TRBJ1-5
d_call: TRBD1
clone_size: NA
v_call: TRBV12-5
cdr3_nt: TGTGCTAGTGGGCTGACAGGGAGTATGGGTGGGAGCAATCAGCCCCAGCATTTT
cdr3_aa: CASGLTGSMGGSNQPQHF

j_call: TRBJ1-2
d_call: TRBD1
clone_size: NA
v_call: TRBV24-1
cdr3_nt: TGTGCCACCAGTGACGACGGGACAGGGTTCGGCGGCTACACCTTC
cdr3_aa: CATSDDGTGFGGYTF

j_call: TRBJ1-6
d_call: NA
clone_size: NA
v_call: TRBV2
cdr3_nt: TGTGCCAGCAAAGGCCCAGGGGAGTTTAATTCACCCCTCCACTTT
cdr3_aa: CASKGPGEFNSPLHF

j_call: TRBJ1-1
d_call: NA
clone_size: NA
v_call: TRBV20-1
cdr3_nt: TGCAGTGCTGGTGGGGGGGAGACTGAAGCTTTCTTT
cdr3_aa: CSAGGGETEAFF

j_call: TRBJ1-5
d_call: NA
clone_size: NA
v_call: TRBV6-2/TRBV6-3
cdr3_nt: TGTGCCAGCAGTATTCAGTGGTCTCAGCCCCAGCATTTT
cdr3_aa: CASSIQWSQPQHF

j_call: TRBJ2-1
d_call: NA
clone_size: NA
v_call: TRBV27
cdr3_nt: TGTGCCAGCAAGGAATCAGGAGGTGCCAATGAGCAGTTCTTC
cdr3_aa: CASKESGGANEQFF

j_call: TRBJ2-3
d_call: TRBD2
clone_size: NA
v_call: TRBV7-2
cdr3_nt: TGTGCCAGCAGCCCTCGGGGGGGCCTAGATACGCAGTATTTT
cdr3_aa: CASSPRGGLDTQYF

j_call: TRBJ2-7
d_call: TRBD1
clone_size: NA
v_call: TRBV28
cdr3_nt: TGTGCCAGCAAACGGACAGGGGTGGACGAGCAGTACTTC
cdr3_aa: CASKRTGVDEQYF

j_call: TRBJ2-1
d_call: TRBD2
clone_size: NA
v_call: TRBV6-5
cdr3_nt: TGTGCCAGCCGACTAGCGGTTTACAATGAGCAGTTCTTC
cdr3_aa: CASRLAVYNEQFF

j_call: TRBJ2-1
d_call: TRBD2
clone_size: NA
v_call: TRBV24-1
cdr3_nt: TGTGCCACCAGTGAGTCCGGGACTAGCAGCGACGAGCAGTTCTTC
cdr3_aa: CATSESGTSSDEQFF

j_call: TRBJ2-3
d_call: TRBD2
clone_size: NA
v_call: TRBV7-2
cdr3_nt: TGTGCCAGCAGCTTTAAAGGAAGGTCGCGGGGGGGAACAGATACGCAGTATTTT
cdr3_aa: CASSFKGRSRGGTDTQYF

j_call: TRBJ2-3
d_call: TRBD2
clone_size: NA
v_call: TRBV24-1
cdr3_nt: TGTGCCACCAGTGAGACCCTAGGCGGGAGGGCCCCAGATACGCAGTATTTT
cdr3_aa: CATSETLGGRAPDTQYF

j_call: TRBJ2-4
d_call: NA
clone_size: NA
v_call: TRBV7-9
cdr3_nt: TGTGCCAGCAGCTCTGGGCAGGGAAACATTCAGTACTTC
cdr3_aa: CASSSGQGNIQYF

j_call: TRBJ1-4
d_call: TRBD1
clone_size: NA
v_call: TRBV28
cdr3_nt: TGTGCCAGCCTCGACAGGGTCAGAGGAAAACTGTTTTTT
cdr3_aa: CASLDRVRGKLFF

j_call: TRBJ2-5
d_call: NA
clone_size: NA
v_call: TRBV28
cdr3_nt: TGTGCCAGCAGTCCAGGGGGGGAGACCCAGTACTTC
cdr3_aa: CASSPGGETQYF

j_call: TRBJ1-1
d_call: NA
clone_size: once
v_call: TRBV5-4
cdr3_nt: TGTGCCAGCAGCTTGGGGAGGACTGAAGCTTTCTTT
cdr3_aa: CASSLGRTEAFF

j_call: TRBJ1-1
d_call: NA
clone_size: NA
v_call: TRBV11-3
cdr3_nt: TGTGCCAGCAGCTCGGAGGGGCGCGGGATGAACACTGAAGCTTTCTTT
cdr3_aa: CASSSEGRGMNTEAFF